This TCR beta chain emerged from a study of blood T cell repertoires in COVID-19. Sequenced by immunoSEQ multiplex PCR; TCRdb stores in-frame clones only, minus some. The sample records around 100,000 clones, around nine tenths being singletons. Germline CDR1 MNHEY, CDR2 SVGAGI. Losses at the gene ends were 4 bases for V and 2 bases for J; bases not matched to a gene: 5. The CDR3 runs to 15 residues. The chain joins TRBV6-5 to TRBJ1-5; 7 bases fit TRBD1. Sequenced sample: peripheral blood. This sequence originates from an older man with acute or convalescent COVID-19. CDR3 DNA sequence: TGTGCCAGCAGTTCTCAGGGGGAGGGCAATCAGCCCCAGCATTTT. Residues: CASSSQGEGNQPQHF.